There are many counts of the clone carrying this T cell receptor (beta chain). Antigen: not known. These data come from a study of T cell repertoires in cytomegalovirus infection. Overall study: Public signatures in TCR beta pointed to CMV infection and matching HLA type. Study-wide results and limits: Adding up the frequency of public TCR beta families identified people who carried CMV plus the relevant HLA. What dominated the ex vivo response were HLA-C-restricted CMV-specific TCR beta clonotypes.

Each CDR3 protein is one row after TCRdb ran MiXCR on the reads. Counted here are roughly 500,000 distinct CDR3 sequences, around 10% occurring once; the ten biggest clones make up 10%. Trimming left V 0 bases short and J 4 bases short, with 9 bases between. Germline values: CDR1 LNHDA, CDR2 SQIVND (reference sequence). The CDR3 is 14 residues long. This TCR came from a human donor in good health (CMV status not recorded). Some clones in this sample may be carry-over from other donors' samples. V gene TRBV19 combines with J gene TRBJ1-2, with D possibly TRBD1 on 6 matching bases. The sample was PBMCs. The CDR3 region has the DNA TGTGCCAGTAGTATAGACCAGGGGACCTATGGCTACACCTTC. Protein: CASSIDQGTYGYTF.